The following is a T cell receptor beta chain sequence with its context. The data are from a study of blood T cell repertoires in COVID-19. Turning to the study itself: COVID-19 samples collected from the United States, Italy and Spain covered acute and convalescent phases. The cDNA or gDNA used as material had been derived from T cells, B-cell-depleted T cells, or PBMCs.

In the original processing: For nucleated cells, counts were estimated from reference gene primer amplification. The table came from immunoSEQ multiplex PCR; TCRdb's copy has only in-frame clones and leaves some out. Clone size and V and J calls were adopted from that table, with D and trimming inferred from the DNA. The sample records 250,000 or so clones, 80% to 90% being singletons. Trimming stripped 5 bases from V and 2 bases from J, with 16 bases between. The CDR3 covers 17 residues. In germline, CDR1 is SGHTA, CDR2 FQGNSA. This receptor was obtained from a woman aged 40 to 55 who had recovered from COVID-19. The chain joins TRBV7-2 to TRBJ2-6; D call uncertain. Sequencing was performed on peripheral blood. CDR3 in DNA: TGTGCCAGCAGCCCGCACGGTACCCAAACTGGGGCCAACGTCCTGACTTTC. Translating it yields CASSPHGTQTGANVLTF.